These 6 T cell receptor beta chains came from one sample sequenced in a study of blood T cell repertoires in COVID-19. Using immunoSEQ multiplex PCR, the repertoire was profiled, and TCRdb retains in-frame clones only, with some absent. This sample has around 170,000 clones; nearly 90% occur once, and the top ten carry 1.5% to 2%. Sample: peripheral blood. Receptors were obtained from a man aged 18 to 35 who had recovered from COVID-19.

The chain joins TRBV2 to TRBJ2-7; 7 positions agree with TRBD1. Germline CDR1 SNHLY, CDR2 FYNNEI. This CDR3 comprises 15 residues. V was pared by 3 bases and J by 1 base, with 6 bases of the junction left unmatched. The CDR3 loop is CASSEIGGASYEQYF. The DNA for the CDR3 is TGTGCCAGCAGTGAGATAGGGGGCGCTTCCTACGAGCAGTACTTC.

In this sample, this clone turned up a few times. V gene TRBV4-3 combines with J gene TRBJ2-1, with 10 positions matching TRBD2. This CDR3 is 18 amino acids long. V was pared by 0 bases and J by 6 bases, with 11 bases of the junction left unmatched. Germline V gene sequence: CDR1 LGHNA, CDR2 YSLEER. This CDR3 reads CASSQDLGSLAGRNEQFF. CDR3 DNA: TGCGCCAGCAGCCAAGATTTAGGCTCACTAGCGGGACGCAATGAGCAGTTCTTC.

The gene calls are TRBV9 and TRBJ2-5; D is possibly TRBD2 (6 bases). V shed 3 bases and J shed 1 base, with 13 bases lying between them. Germline V gives CDR1 SGDLS, CDR2 YYNGEE. The CDR3 runs 15 residues. The CDR3 loop reads CASSARSGVQETQYF. CDR3 sequence (DNA): TGTGCCAGCAGCGCACGTTCGGGGGTCCAAGAGACCCAGTACTTC. Combining the CDR3 with reference TRBV9 and TRBJ2-5 gives the whole variable domain DSGVTQTPKHLITATGQRVTLRCSPRSGDLSVYWYQQSLDQGLQFLIQYYNGEERAKGNILERFSAQQFPDLHSELNLSSLELGDSALYFCASSARSGVQETQYFGPGTRLLVL.

This chain links TRBV25-1 with TRBJ2-1; 9 bases align to TRBD2. The CDR3 runs 18 residues. Losses at the gene ends were 7 bases for V and 1 base for J; bases not matched to a gene: 14. Looked up from germline, CDR1 is MGHDK and CDR2 is SYGVNS. CDR3 residues: CASTQNRRLADSYNEQFF. CDR3 coding DNA: TGTGCCAGCACCCAAAACCGACGACTAGCGGATTCCTACAATGAGCAGTTCTTC.

V usage is TRBV30 and J usage is TRBJ2-2; 10 nucleotides line up with TRBD1. This CDR3 has 16 amino acids. Germline V gives CDR1 GTSNPN, CDR2 SVGIG (reference sequence). Losses at the gene ends were 0 bases for V and 6 bases for J; bases not matched to a gene: 7. The CDR3 here is CAWSVTGTGAAGELFF. The CDR3 DNA reads TGTGCCTGGAGTGTAACGGGGACAGGGGCTGCCGGGGAGCTGTTTTTT.

This chain joins TRBV29-1 and TRBJ2-5; 12 positions agree with TRBD1. The CDR3 is 16 amino acids. Germline V lookup: CDR1 SQVTM, CDR2 ANQGSEA. V was clipped by 1 base and J by 5 bases; unmatched bases: 8. CDR3 residues: CSVEGSRDRGPETQYF. CDR3 bases: TGCAGCGTTGAAGGGAGCCGGGACAGGGGGCCGGAGACCCAGTACTTC.